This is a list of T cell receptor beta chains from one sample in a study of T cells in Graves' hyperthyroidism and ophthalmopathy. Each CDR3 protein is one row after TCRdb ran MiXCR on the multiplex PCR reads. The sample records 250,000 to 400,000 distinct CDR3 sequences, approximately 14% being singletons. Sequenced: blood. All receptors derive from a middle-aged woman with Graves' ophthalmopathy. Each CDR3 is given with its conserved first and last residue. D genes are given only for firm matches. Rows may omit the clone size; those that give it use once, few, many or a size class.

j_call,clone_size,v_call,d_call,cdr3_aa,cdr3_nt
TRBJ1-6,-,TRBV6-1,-,CASSNTKGLPLHF,TGTGCCAGCAGTAATACAAAAGGACTTCCCCTCCACTTT
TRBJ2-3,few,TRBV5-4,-,CASSLDRSTDTQYF,TGTGCCAGCAGCTTGGACAGGAGCACAGATACGCAGTATTTT
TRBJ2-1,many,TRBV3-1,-,CASSQGVHEQFF,TGTGCCAGCAGCCAAGGTGTCCATGAGCAGTTCTTC
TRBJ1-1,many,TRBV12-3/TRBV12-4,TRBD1,CASSPDRGRGTEAFF,TGTGCCAGCAGTCCCGACAGGGGGAGAGGCACTGAAGCTTTCTTT
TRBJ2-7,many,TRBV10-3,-,CAISESAYSYEQYF,TGTGCCATCAGTGAGTCTGCCTACTCCTACGAGCAGTACTTC
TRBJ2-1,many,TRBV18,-,CASGQSGYNEQFF,TGTGCCAGCGGACAGTCGGGCTACAATGAGCAGTTCTTC
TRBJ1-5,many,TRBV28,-,CVSRGGNQPQHF,TGTGTGTCGCGGGGTGGCAATCAGCCCCAGCATTTT
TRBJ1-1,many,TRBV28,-,CASSLGPGSYTEAFF,TGTGCCAGCAGTTTGGGCCCAGGGTCTTATACTGAAGCTTTCTTT
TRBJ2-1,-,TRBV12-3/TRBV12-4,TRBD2,CASSLEGLVSNEQFF,TGTGCCAGCAGTTTAGAAGGACTAGTGTCCAATGAGCAGTTCTTC
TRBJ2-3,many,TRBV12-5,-,CASGLGVGGSADTQYF,TGTGCTAGTGGTTTGGGAGTAGGGGGGTCCGCAGATACGCAGTATTTT
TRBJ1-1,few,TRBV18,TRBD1,CASSSDTGGMAEAFF,TGTGCCAGCTCATCTGATACAGGGGGTATGGCTGAAGCTTTCTTT
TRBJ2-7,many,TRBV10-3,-,CAISESAYEQYF,TGTGCCATCAGTGAGTCTGCCTACGAGCAGTACTTC
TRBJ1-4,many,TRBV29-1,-,CSVEVGQEKLFF,TGCAGCGTTGAAGTTGGTCAGGAAAAACTGTTTTTT
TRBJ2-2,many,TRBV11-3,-,CASSLFGGRVAGELFF,TGTGCCAGCAGCTTATTCGGGGGGCGCGTTGCCGGGGAGCTGTTTTTT
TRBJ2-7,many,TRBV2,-,CASSRGERVQYF,TGTGCCAGCAGCCGTGGAGAAAGGGTGCAGTACTTC
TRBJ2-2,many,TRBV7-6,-,CASSSRGFGELFF,TGTGCCAGCAGCTCGAGGGGTTTCGGGGAGCTGTTTTTT
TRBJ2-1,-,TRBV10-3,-,CAISGGQDNEQFF,TGTGCCATCAGTGGGGGGCAGGACAATGAGCAGTTCTTC
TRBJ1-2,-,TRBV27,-,CASRPGINYGYTF,TGTGCCAGCAGACCAGGGATTAACTATGGCTACACCTTC
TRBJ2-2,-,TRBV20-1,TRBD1,CSAPDRDSYTGELFF,TGCAGTGCGCCAGACCGGGACAGCTACACCGGGGAGCTGTTTTTT
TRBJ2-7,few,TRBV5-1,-,CASSLNAGVDYEQYF,TGCGCCAGCAGCTTGAATGCAGGGGTCGACTACGAGCAGTACTTC
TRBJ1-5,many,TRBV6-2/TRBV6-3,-,CASTITLGHQPQHF,TGTGCCAGCACGATAACCCTGGGACATCAGCCCCAGCATTTT
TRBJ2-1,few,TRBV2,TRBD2,CASRWTSGYNEQFF,TGTGCCAGCAGGTGGACTAGCGGCTACAATGAGCAGTTCTTC
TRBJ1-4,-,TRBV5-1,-,CASSPQGYNEKLFF,TGCGCCAGCAGCCCGCAAGGGTATAATGAAAAACTGTTTTTT
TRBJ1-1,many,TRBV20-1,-,CSAPLVGTEAFF,TGCAGTGCTCCGCTAGTGGGCACTGAAGCTTTCTTT
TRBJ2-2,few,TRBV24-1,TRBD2,CATSESKLAGGPPVGNAGELFF,TGTGCCACCAGTGAATCCAAACTAGCGGGAGGGCCTCCGGTTGGTAACGCCGGGGAGCTGTTTTTT
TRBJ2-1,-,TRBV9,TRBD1,CASSLWGQVYNEQFF,TGTGCCAGCAGCTTATGGGGACAGGTGTACAATGAGCAGTTCTTC